This T cell receptor beta chain originates from a study of blood T cell repertoires in COVID-19. As for the study in general: COVID-19 samples from acute and convalescent phases originated in the United States, Italy and Spain. PBMCs, B-cell-depleted T cells, or T cells were the source of the cDNA or gDNA that made up the material.

Original processing methods: Reference gene primer amplification gave estimated nucleated cell counts. Sequenced by immunoSEQ multiplex PCR; TCRdb stores in-frame clones only, minus some. The DNA gave D and trimming, while V, J and clone size come from that table. The repertoire holds more than 140,000 clones, with just over 85% as singletons. CDR3 length equals 15 residues. CDR1 and CDR2 (germline): LGHNT, FRNRAP. J lost 7 bases, V lost 0 bases, and 8 bases had no gene match. The chain uses TRBV12-5 and TRBJ2-7, with 8 nucleotides matching TRBD1. The sequenced sample consisted of peripheral blood. The sequence derives from a woman between 55 and 75 years old with acute or convalescent COVID-19. The CDR3 DNA is TGTGCTAGTGGTTTGGTGCCGACAGGGGCGGTTGAGCAGTACTTC. It encodes CASGLVPTGAVEQYF. The full variable domain, with the rest looked up from reference TRBV12-5 and TRBJ2-7, is DARVTQTPRHKVTEMGQEVTMRCQPILGHNTVFWYRQTMMQGLELLAYFRNRAPLDDSGMPKDRFSAEMPDATLATLKIQPSEPRDSAVYFCASGLVPTGAVEQYFGPGTRLTVT.